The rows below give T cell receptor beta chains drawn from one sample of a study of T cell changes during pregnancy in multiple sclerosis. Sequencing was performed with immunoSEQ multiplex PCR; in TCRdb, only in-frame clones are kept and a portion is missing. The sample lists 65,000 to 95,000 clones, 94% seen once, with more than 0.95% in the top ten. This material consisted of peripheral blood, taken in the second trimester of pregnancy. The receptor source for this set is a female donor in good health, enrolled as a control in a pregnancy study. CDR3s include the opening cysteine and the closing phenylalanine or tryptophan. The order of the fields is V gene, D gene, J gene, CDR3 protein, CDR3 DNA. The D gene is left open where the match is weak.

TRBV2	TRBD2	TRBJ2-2	CASSLSSGRAGTGELFF	TGTGCCAGCAGTCTATCTAGCGGGAGGGCGGGCACCGGGGAGCTGTTTTTT
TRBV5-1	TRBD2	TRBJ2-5	CASRTLAAQETQYF	TGCGCCAGCAGGACCCTAGCGGCGCAAGAGACCCAGTACTTC
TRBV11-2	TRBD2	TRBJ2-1	CASSAGLADNEQFF	TGTGCCAGCAGCGCCGGACTAGCGGACAATGAGCAGTTCTTC
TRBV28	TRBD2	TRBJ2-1	CASSLGGSSYNEQFF	TGTGCCAGCAGTTTAGGCGGGAGCTCCTACAATGAGCAGTTCTTC
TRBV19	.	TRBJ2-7	CASSIGGYEQYF	TGTGCCAGTAGTATAGGAGGCTACGAGCAGTACTTC
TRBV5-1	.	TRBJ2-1	CASSKDPGNEQFF	TGCGCCAGCAGCAAAGACCCCGGGAATGAGCAGTTCTTC
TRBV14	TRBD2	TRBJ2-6	CASSQEGLAVSGANVLTF	TGTGCCAGCAGCCAAGAGGGACTAGCGGTTTCTGGGGCCAACGTCCTGACTTTC
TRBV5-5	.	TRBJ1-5	CASSLHPTDYQPQHF	TGTGCCAGCAGCTTGCATCCGACAGACTATCAGCCCCAGCATTTT
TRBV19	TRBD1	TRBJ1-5	CASSQSGQGHSNQPQHF	TGTGCCAGTAGTCAATCCGGACAGGGCCATAGCAATCAGCCCCAGCATTTT
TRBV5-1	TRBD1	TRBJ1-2	CASSLRQGDYGYTF	TGCGCCAGCAGCTTGAGACAGGGAGACTATGGCTACACCTTC
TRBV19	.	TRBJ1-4	CASSTLATNEKLFF	TGTGCCAGTAGTACCCTTGCAACTAATGAAAAACTGTTTTTT
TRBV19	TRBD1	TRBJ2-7	CASTKGTGQLYEQYF	TGTGCCAGTACAAAGGGGACGGGACAGCTCTACGAGCAGTACTTC
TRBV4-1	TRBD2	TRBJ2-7	CASSQVAGGGYEQYF	TGCGCCAGCAGCCAAGTGGCGGGAGGGGGCTACGAGCAGTACTTC
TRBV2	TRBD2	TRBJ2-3	CASSESLAGGPMTDTQYF	TGTGCCAGCAGTGAATCCCTAGCGGGAGGGCCGATGACAGATACGCAGTATTTT
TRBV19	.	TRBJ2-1	CASSIEQGGRNEQFF	TGTGCCAGTAGTATAGAACAGGGCGGACGGAATGAGCAGTTCTTC
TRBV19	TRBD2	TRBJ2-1	CASSRTRGGYYNEQFF	TGTGCCAGTAGTAGAACCCGGGGGGGCTATTACAATGAGCAGTTCTTC
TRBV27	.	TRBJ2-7	CASSLYGTELYEQYF	TGTGCCAGCAGTTTATATGGGACTGAACTTTACGAGCAGTACTTC